The table lists the clone carrying this T cell receptor (beta chain) with a few counts. Its matching antigen is unknown. Central memory, naive, regulatory and stem cell-like memory CD4+ cells were sorted by CD45RO/CCR7/CD25/CD127/CD95/CD27. This sample was included in a study of beta chain features in type 1 diabetes. Trimming took 6 bases from V and 1 from J; bases not matched to a gene: 5. The CDR3 covers 14 residues. Germline assignment: CDR1 MNHEY and CDR2 SVGAGI. General study findings and limits: For Type 1 diabetes patients, all four CD4+ subsets carried TCRB CDR3s that were moderately but significantly shorter.

Expressed TCRB transcripts got sequenced, as all isolated RNA was reverse transcribed. Only in-frame clones appear in the TCRdb table, and some are missing; sequencing was by immunoSEQ multiplex PCR. The sample has 600,000 to 700,000 clones, roughly 12% seen once. The chain has TRBV6-5 and TRBJ2-7; 8 bases are shared with TRBD1. Sequenced: naive CD4+ T cells from blood. This receptor was obtained from a man aged 25 to 40 with type 1 diabetes. The CDR3 sequence: CASSRTGISYEQYF. CDR3 coding DNA: TGTGCCAGCAGCCGGACAGGGATTTCCTACGAGCAGTACTTC.